One sample yielded the 17 T cell receptor beta chains listed below, sequenced in a study of tumor and adjacent non-tumor tissue in lung cancer. RNA was extracted from bulk tissue without any cell sorting. TCRbeta libraries were built with three rounds of nested PCR, modified from ARM-PCR. TCRdb passed the multiplex PCR reads through MiXCR, listing each CDR3 protein once. This repertoire shows over 110,000 distinct CDR3 sequences, approximately 72% found once; its top ten account for around a sixth. The sequenced sample was lung tumor tissue. These receptors were taken from a man in his sixties with small cell lung cancer.

This rearrangement joins TRBV11-2 to TRBJ2-7; tentative D call: TRBD2 (6 bases). V lost 3 bases, J lost 5 bases, and 11 bases lay in between. The CDR3 has 13 amino acids. Germline V CDR1 and CDR2: SGHAT, FQNNGV. The DNA for the CDR3 is TGTGCCAGCAGCTTTGCGGACTATCACGAGCAGTACGTC. Translating it yields CASSFADYHEQYV.

A remark on this clonotype: Mismatch with germline at one junction end may stem from a read error. The rearrangement uses TRBV2 and TRBJ2-3; the match to TRBD2 covers 10 bases. The CDR3 contains 17 residues. CDR1 SNHLY and CDR2 FYNNEI come from the germline V gene. In DNA, the CDR3 is TGTACCAGCAGTGAATCAACAAGCGGGAGGGGGACAGATACGCAGTATTTT. It encodes CTSSESTSGRGTDTQYF.

About this clonotype itself: This CDR3 is missing its conserved last phenylalanine or tryptophan, likely due to a read error. V gene TRBV11-3 combines with J gene TRBJ2-1; 9 bases map to TRBD2. From germline, CDR1 is SGHNT and CDR2 YENEEA. The CDR3 has 15 residues. The V gene end was trimmed by 5 bases and the J gene end by 9 bases; junction bases not matched to a gene: 11. CDR3 nucleotide sequence: TGTGCCAGCAGCCGGGGACTAGCAGGAGAAGCTGAGCAGTTCTTG. This codes for CASSRGLAGEAEQFL.

A note on this clonotype: It may be a read error: a sequence one base away is much more abundant. The chain has TRBV6-5 and TRBJ2-1, with 11 bases identical to TRBD1. CDR1 is MNHEY, CDR2 SVGAGI, per germline. The CDR3 length is 15 residues. Here the CDR3 reads CTSRLRRDRGDEQFF. The CDR3 DNA reads TGTACCAGCAGGTTGAGAAGGGACAGGGGGGATGAGCAGTTCTTC.

A note on this clonotype: A much bigger clone sits one base away, suggesting this may be a read error. The CDR3 sequence is CASSEGGGREASF. The CDR3 nucleotides are TGCGCCAGCAGTGAAGGCGGGGGCCGAGAAGCTTCCTTT. The V gene is TRBV10-1, the J gene TRBJ1-1; a possible D gene is TRBD1 (6 bases). This CDR3 has 13 residues. In germline, CDR1 is WNHNN, CDR2 SYGVQD (reference sequence).

A note on this clonotype: A much larger clone differs from this one at a single base, so this may be a read error. The chain is built from TRBV7-8 and TRBJ2-7; no firm D call. CDR1 is SGHVS and CDR2 is FQNEAQ in the germline V gene. CDR3 length: 15 amino acids. For the CDR3, the DNA is TGTGCCATCAGCCGTAGTCCGGGCGCTTCCTACGAGCAGTACTTC. This sequence encodes CAISRSPGASYEQYF.

The rearrangement links TRBV6-6 to TRBJ2-7, with D tentatively TRBD2 (5 bases). The CDR3 is made up of 16 amino acids. Trimming removed 0 bases from V and 5 bases from J, with 17 bases in between. CDR1 and CDR2 (germline): MNHNY, SVGAGI (reference sequence). CDR3 bases: TGTGCCAGCAGTTACTCGAAAGGGAGTTCATTCCACGAGCAGTACGTC. Translating gives CASSYSKGSSFHEQYV.

As concerns this clonotype: At one of its ends the junction is not consistent with the germline gene, which may arise from a read error. The gene calls are TRBV11-3 and TRBJ2-2, with D tentatively TRBD2 (6 bases). Germline assignment: CDR1 SGHNT and CDR2 YENEEA. The length of the CDR3 is 15 residues. For the CDR3, the DNA is TGTACCAGCAAGGCGGGACGAGAGACGGCCGGGGAGCTGTTTTTT. Its translation is CTSKAGRETAGELFF.

The table lists this clonotype with a count of one. The chain carries TRBV30 and TRBJ2-7, with 8 bases matching TRBD1. V dropped 2 bases and J dropped 3; count of bases not matched to a gene: 6. The germline V gene has CDR1 GTSNPN and CDR2 SVGIG (reference sequence). CDR3 length equals 14 residues. CDR3 in amino acids: CAWSSGTGFYEQYV. CDR3 DNA sequence: TGTGCCTGGAGTTCTGGGACAGGTTTCTACGAGCAGTACGTC.

Details on this clonotype: Compared with germline, one end of the junction differs, possibly owing to a read error. The gene calls are TRBV20-1 and TRBJ2-1; D unresolved. Per the germline V gene, CDR1 is DFQATT and CDR2 is SNEGSKA (reference sequence). This CDR3 is built from 13 residues. In nucleotides, the CDR3 is TGCAGTGCTAGAGGCACTAAGGAGACTGAGCATTTCTTC. Protein product: CSARGTKETEHFF.

Comments on this clonotype: At one end, the junction sequence differs from germline, possibly due to a read error. The V gene is TRBV5-1, the J gene TRBJ2-3, with D possibly being TRBD2 (6 bases). The CDR3 is 15 amino acids. The germline CDR1 and CDR2 sequences are SGHRS and YFSETQ. CDR3 loop: CAGSPNAGRFDTQYF. The CDR3 DNA reads TGCGCCGGCAGCCCTAACGCGGGGAGGTTCGATACGCAGTATTTT.

In the case of this clonotype: At one of its ends the junction is not consistent with the germline gene, which may arise from a read error. The rearrangement uses TRBV20-1 and TRBJ2-1; 8 bases map to TRBD2. The CDR3 totals 13 residues. Germline CDR1 is DFQATT and CDR2 is SNEGSKA (reference sequence). CDR3 loop: CGATGLAGNEQFF. The CDR3 region has the DNA TGCGGTGCTACCGGACTAGCCGGAAATGAGCAGTTTTTC.

This clonotype was recorded once. The chain carries TRBV2 and TRBJ1-4; D ambiguous. Trimming shortened V by 6 bases and J by 4 bases, and 12 bases separated the two germline ends. CDR3 length equals 14 residues. The germline V gene has CDR1 SNHLY and CDR2 FYNNEI. CDR3 amino acids: CASRRRAINEKLFF. CDR3 nucleotides: TGTGCCAGCAGAAGGCGGGCAATTAATGAAAAACTGTTTTTT.

Concerning this clonotype: A much more abundant neighbour one base away suggests this may be a read error. The chain uses TRBV20-1 and TRBJ1-4; 7 bases align to TRBD1. The germline gives CDR1 DFQATT, CDR2 SNEGSKA (reference sequence). This CDR3 is built from 14 residues. CDR3 sequence (DNA): TGCAGTGCTGTCGACAGGGAGGGACGGGAAAGACTGTTTTTT. Encoded protein: CSAVDREGRERLFF.

This clonotype was detected ten times or more. The chain couples TRBV5-4 to TRBJ2-3, with D maybe TRBD2 (6 bases). The length of the CDR3 is 15 residues. Germline CDR1 and CDR2: SGHNT and YYREEE (reference sequence). Deletions cut 4 bases from V and 0 bases from J, with 12 bases between. The CDR3: CASSRRDGSTDTQYF. In nucleotides, the CDR3 is TGTGCCAGCAGCCGGCGGGACGGTAGCACAGATACGCAGTATTTT.

This clonotype was counted a few times. The chain couples TRBV18 to TRBJ2-7, with 7 bases lining up with TRBD2. V lost 3 bases to trimming and J lost 6 bases; unmatched junction nucleotides: 5. Germline lookup yields CDR1 KGHSH and CDR2 LQKENI. The CDR3 has 13 amino acids. CDR3 sequence reads: CASSPIREGEQYV. DNA of the CDR3: TGTGCCAGCTCACCTATCAGGGAGGGCGAGCAGTACGTC.

The rearrangement joins TRBV5-5 to TRBJ1-2; D not resolved. The CDR3 totals 12 residues. Germline values: CDR1 SGHKS, CDR2 YYEKEE (reference sequence). V lost 1 base and J lost 8, with 9 bases in between. In DNA form, the CDR3 reads TGTGCCAGCAGCTTGCGGGCTGGGGGCTACACCTTC. This gives the protein CASSLRAGGYTF.